This entry features one T cell receptor beta chain sequence. Its antigen remains unknown. These data are taken from a study of shared clonotypes between healthy human individuals. Study findings and constraints: All-four-donor shared clonotypes had higher generation probabilities than non-shared clonotypes did. Roughly 5.3% of naive CD4 clonotypes were common to four donors. As a rule, naive subsets had a larger estimated richness than memory subsets. Among donors, clonotype sharing was expected to be affected by sequencing depth.

Sequencing used immunoSEQ multiplex PCR; TCRdb keeps in-frame clones, though not all of them. The table includes 1 million to 1.2 million clones, 60% to 85% detected once. The receptor was isolated from a man aged 18 to 29 in good health. Some clones in this sample may be carry-over from other donors' samples. Material: memory CD4+ T cells from PBMCs. The subset is: CD45RA-negative fraction.

CDR3 protein: CSAWVVGLAGVWDEQFF. The DNA for the CDR3 is TGCAGCGCCTGGGTGGTCGGACTAGCGGGAGTTTGGGATGAGCAGTTCTTC. The chain has TRBV29-1 and TRBJ2-1; the match to TRBD2 covers 13 bases. Germline CDR1 is SQVTM and CDR2 is ANQGSEA. V shed 7 bases, J shed 8 bases, and the junction held 17 bases outside the gene matches. This CDR3 is built from 17 residues.